The sequence of this TCR beta chain was determined in a study of blood T cell repertoires in COVID-19. On the study more broadly: Specimens from acute and convalescent COVID-19 originated in the United States, Italy and Spain. PBMCs, B-cell-depleted T cells, or T cells were the source of the cDNA or gDNA that made up the material.

The germline CDR1 and CDR2 sequences are LNHDA and SQIVND (reference sequence). The length of the CDR3 is 13 residues. Trimming left V 5 bases short and J 0 bases short, with 7 bases between. Source study methods: Amplification of reference gene primers provided the estimated nucleated cell counts. Assay: immunoSEQ multiplex PCR; the TCRdb copy retains only in-frame clones and omits some. Clonal size and the V and J genes are those of that table, whereas D and trimming came from the DNA. This table holds around 260,000 clones, about 83% found once. The chain carries TRBV19 and TRBJ1-2; the D is unclear. This receptor was taken from a woman in her fifties or sixties who had recovered from COVID-19. What was sequenced was peripheral blood. The CDR3 region is CASSDQANYGYTF. The CDR3 coding sequence is TGTGCCAGTAGTGACCAGGCTAACTATGGCTACACCTTC.